Sequencing of this T cell receptor beta chain was carried out in a study of T-cell reconstitution after alpha-beta-depleted transplantation in children. The TCRbeta library was prepared with unique molecular identifiers. TCRdb re-derived calls from the PCR reads in MiXCR, one entry per CDR3 protein. The sample consists of about 610,000 distinct CDR3 sequences, over 9.5% of them appearing once. In this sample, this clonotype turned up many times. The CDR3 length is 14 residues. V was pared by 6 bases and J by 7 bases, with 19 bases between. CDR1 and CDR2 from the germline V gene are DFQATT and SNEGSKA (reference sequence).

The source was PBMCs from the stem cell graft donor, collected from the stem cell graft. The rearrangement uses TRBV20-1 and TRBJ2-1, with a weak D call TRBD2 (5 bases). The origin of this receptor is a human donor who donated a stem cell graft to a child with acute myeloid leukemia. CDR3 protein: CSATTPIRGNEQFF. In DNA form, the CDR3 reads TGCAGTGCCACGACCCCCATACGGGGAAATGAGCAGTTCTTC.